This TCR beta chain is drawn from a study of blood T cell repertoires in COVID-19. Background on the study: Collection of acute and convalescent COVID-19 samples took place in the United States, Italy and Spain.

In the source study's methods: Using reference gene primer amplification, nucleated cell counts were estimated. Repertoires were generated with immunoSEQ multiplex PCR, while TCRdb's copy carries only in-frame clones and drops some. V, J and clone size were drawn from that table, and D and trimming were deduced from the DNA. Seen here are fewer than 500,000 clones, 70% to 90% observed once, and the top ten hold more than 0.85%. Researchers sorted participants into cohorts using their self-reported clinical history. Specimen: PBMCs or T cells enriched from blood (not recorded which). This receptor was obtained from a woman younger than 45 with acute COVID-19.

CDR3 loop: CASSYEGATEAFF. The CDR3 DNA reads as TGCGCCAGCAGCTATGAGGGGGCTACTGAAGCTTTCTTT. V and J are TRBV4-3 and TRBJ1-1; 7 bases match TRBD1. Germline V CDR1 and CDR2: LGHNA, YSLEER. V was pared by 5 bases and J by 5 bases, with 5 bases of the junction left unmatched. This CDR3 has 13 amino acids.